The 3 T cell receptor beta chains reported below all come from one sample, sequenced in a study of T cells after yellow fever vaccination. One entry per CDR3 protein results from TCRdb running MiXCR on the 5' RACE reads. This table has under 300,000 distinct CDR3 sequences, 6.9% appearing once. The specimen was CD4+ T cells sorted from PBMCs, collected 15 days after the yellow fever booster vaccination. These receptors all stem from a man between 25 and 39 years old who received the YFV17D yellow fever vaccine.

This clonotype was counted between two and nine times. The J gene is TRBJ2-3, the V gene TRBV20-1; D gene uncertain. V was trimmed by 1 base and J by 5 bases, leaving 7 bases between them. The CDR3 runs to 12 residues. CDR1 is DFQATT, CDR2 SNEGSKA, per germline (reference sequence). The CDR3 here is CSARGPRDTQYF. As DNA, the CDR3 is TGCAGTGCTAGAGGACCCCGAGATACGCAGTATTTT.

This clonotype has only a few counts. The chain is built from TRBV5-1 and TRBJ1-2; possibly TRBD1 for D (6 bases). This CDR3 region has 15 residues. CDR1 SGHRS and CDR2 YFSETQ come from the germline V gene. V dropped 0 bases and J dropped 0 bases, with 9 bases sitting between them. CDR3 protein: CASSLDGTTNYGYTF. In nucleotides, the CDR3 is TGCGCCAGCAGCTTGGACGGGACAACTAACTATGGCTACACCTTC.

The rearrangement links TRBV3-1 to TRBJ2-1; D is perhaps TRBD2 (5 bases). The germline gives CDR1 LGHDT, CDR2 YNNKEL (reference sequence). The CDR3 totals 15 residues. Trimming removed 5 bases from V and 2 bases from J, with 13 bases in between. The CDR3 bases are TGTGCCAGCAGCACGCCGACTACTACCTACAATGAGCAGTTCTTC. Protein: CASSTPTTTYNEQFF.